The rows below give T cell receptor beta chains drawn from one sample of a study of blood T cell repertoires in COVID-19. Profiling relied on immunoSEQ multiplex PCR, and the TCRdb table lists in-frame clones only, not all of them. Of roughly 36,000 clones listed, 90% to 95% are singletons. The source material was peripheral blood. The receptor set was obtained from a human donor with active COVID-19. The donor label of this sample is uncertain. Each CDR3 is given with its conserved first and last residue. A D gene is named only where the DNA matches it firmly. Clone size appears in some rows only: once, few, many, or a class for an expanded clone.

>TRBV5-1|NA|NA|TRBJ2-1
TGCGCCAGCAGCTTGGAAGACAAGAATGAGCAGTTCTTC
CASSLEDKNEQFF
>TRBV5-4|few|TRBD1|TRBJ2-5
TGTGCCAGCAGCCCTACGACAGGGGGGCAAGAGACCCAGTACTTC
CASSPTTGGQETQYF
>TRBV7-7|NA|TRBD1|TRBJ2-7
TGTGCTAGCAGCCCAGGGCCTGGACAGGGAAACTCCTACGAGCAGTACTTC
CASSPGPGQGNSYEQYF
>TRBV6-5|once|NA|TRBJ2-1
TGTGCCAGCAGTTACGGTGAGGCACAACTCGAGCAGTTCTTC
CASSYGEAQLEQFF
>TRBV7-2|once|TRBD1|TRBJ2-2
TGTGCCAGCAGCTTAGTTCCCCAGGGGGACACCGGGGAGCTGTTTTTT
CASSLVPQGDTGELFF
>TRBV3-1/TRBV3-2|NA|NA|TRBJ2-7
TGTGCCAGCAGCCAGACTGGGAGCTCCTACGAGCAGTACTTC
CASSQTGSSYEQYF
>TRBV7-9|few|TRBD1|TRBJ2-2
TGTGCCAGCAGCATCGCACCCAGGACAGGGAAGAACACCGGGGAGCTGTTTTTT
CASSIAPRTGKNTGELFF
>TRBV28|NA|NA|TRBJ2-3
TGTGCCAGCAGCCGGACAGAGTCCACAGATACGCAGTATTTT
CASSRTESTDTQYF
>TRBV28|NA|TRBD1|TRBJ2-7
TGTGCCAGCAGTGCCCGGGACAGACTCACGCTCGAGCAGTACTTC
CASSARDRLTLEQYF
>TRBV7-2|NA|NA|TRBJ1-5
TGTGCCAGCAGCTTAGAGGGGCTCAGCAATCAGCCCCAGCATTTT
CASSLEGLSNQPQHF
>TRBV28|NA|TRBD1|TRBJ2-6
TGTGCCAGTGCATCGACAGGGGCCTCTGGGGCCAACGTCCTGACTTTC
CASASTGASGANVLTF
>TRBV5-1|NA|TRBD1|TRBJ1-5
TGCGCCAGCAGCTGGGGGACAGGGGATCAGCCCCAGCATTTT
CASSWGTGDQPQHF
>TRBV27|NA|TRBD2|TRBJ2-7
TGTGCCAGCAGTTGGGCTAGCGGTTCCTACGAGCAGTACTTC
CASSWASGSYEQYF
>TRBV5-5|NA|TRBD2|TRBJ2-5
TGTGCCAGCAGCTTGTATCTTTCTGGCGGGGGGGTAGAGACCCAGTACTTC
CASSLYLSGGGVETQYF
>TRBV4-3|NA|TRBD2|TRBJ2-1
TGCGCCAGCAGCCAAGCCCTGACTAGCGGGAGGGTCCAGAATGAGCAGTTCTTC
CASSQALTSGRVQNEQFF
>TRBV10-3|NA|TRBD1|TRBJ2-7
TGTGCCATCAGTCTTCAGGGGGCCGCCTACGAGCAGTACTTC
CAISLQGAAYEQYF
>TRBV5-1|once|NA|TRBJ1-1
TGCGCCAGCAGCGTCACAGGTAGATCGGACACTGAAGCTTTCTTT
CASSVTGRSDTEAFF
>TRBV6-6|NA|NA|TRBJ1-5
TGTGCCAGCAGTAGGACAGCCAATCAGCCCCAGCATTTT
CASSRTANQPQHF
>TRBV3-1/TRBV3-2|NA|NA|TRBJ1-1
TGTGCCAGCAGCCCCGGGGGACCGGGGACTGAAGCTTTCTTT
CASSPGGPGTEAFF
>TRBV20-1|NA|NA|TRBJ1-6
TGCAGTGCTAGTTACAGGGAAGACTCACCCCTCCACTTT
CSASYREDSPLHF
>TRBV18|NA|NA|TRBJ1-3
TGTGCCAGCTCACCATCAGGGACTCGACACACCATATATTTT
CASSPSGTRHTIYF
>TRBV3-1/TRBV3-2|NA|NA|TRBJ1-1
TGTGCCAGCAGCCCCAGGGGTTGGACTGAAGCTTTCTTT
CASSPRGWTEAFF
>TRBV19|few|TRBD1|TRBJ1-3
TGTGCCAGTAGTACCGGACAGGGGTTGACTGGAAACACCATATATTTT
CASSTGQGLTGNTIYF